These T cell receptor beta chains were read from a single sample in a study of T cells in Graves' hyperthyroidism and ophthalmopathy. TCRdb called the multiplex PCR reads again in MiXCR, with one record for every CDR3 protein. Counted here are approximately 260,000 distinct CDR3 sequences, approximately 16% occurring once; the ten biggest clones make up roughly 30%. Sequenced sample: blood. The receptors were sampled from a woman aged 45 to 65 with Graves' hyperthyroidism that later progressed to Graves' ophthalmopathy. The CDR3 runs from the conserved cysteine through the conserved F or W. The D gene is left open where the match is weak. Some rows mark clone size as missing; the rest say once, few, many or name a class of expanded clone.

>many|TRBJ2-7|TRBD2|TRBV2
TGTGGCGCGACAGGGCGGGAGGGTATATACGAGCAGTACTTC
CGATGREGIYEQYF
>many|TRBJ2-1|.|TRBV5-1
TGCGCCAGCAGCTTGGTGACAGATTCCTACAATGAGCAGTTCTTC
CASSLVTDSYNEQFF
>many|TRBJ2-6|.|TRBV5-1
TGCGCCAGCAGCTTGGTCGGCTTCGCCAACGTCCTGACTTTC
CASSLVGFANVLTF
>many|TRBJ1-1|.|TRBV2
TGTGCCAGCAGTACGACCATGAACACTGAAGCTTTCTTT
CASSTTMNTEAFF
>many|TRBJ2-2|.|TRBV20-1
TGCAGTGCTCGAGACCCCAGGGACGGGGAGCTGTTTTTT
CSARDPRDGELFF
>.|TRBJ1-3|.|TRBV12-3/TRBV12-4
TGTGCCAGCACACGGACAGTTTATTCTGGAAACACCATATATTTT
CASTRTVYSGNTIYF
>few|TRBJ1-2|.|TRBV29-1
TGCAGCGTTGACAGGATGTATGGCTACACCTTC
CSVDRMYGYTF
>.|TRBJ2-5|.|TRBV7-2
TGTGCCAGCAGCCAAAGGACTGCCCTACACTTC
CASSQRTALHF
>.|TRBJ2-7|.|TRBV12-3/TRBV12-4
TGTGCCAGCAGTTTTCGGGACTCCTGCGAGCAGTACTTC
CASSFRDSCEQYF
>.|TRBJ2-4|.|TRBV6-1
TGTGCCAGCAGCCCAGAAGCCAAAAACATTCAGTACTTC
CASSPEAKNIQYF
>many|TRBJ2-7|TRBD1|TRBV6-2/TRBV6-3
TGTGCCAGCAGCACAGGGGGCTACGAGCAGTACTTC
CASSTGGYEQYF
>many|TRBJ2-7|TRBD2|TRBV6-1
TGTGCCAGCAGATCAAGACTAGCGTGGGAGCAGTACTTC
CASRSRLAWEQYF
>many|TRBJ2-7|TRBD2|TRBV7-9
TGTGCCAGCAGCCACGCATCCTTAGCGGGCAAGCGCACCTACGAGCAGTACTTC
CASSHASLAGKRTYEQYF
>.|TRBJ2-5|TRBD1|TRBV19
TGTGCCAGTAGTATGGACAGGGAGGAAGGAGAGACCCAGTACTTC
CASSMDREEGETQYF
>many|TRBJ2-1|.|TRBV3-1
TGTGCCAGCAGCCAAGATCTGGTAGCGTCAAATGAGCAGTTCTTC
CASSQDLVASNEQFF
>many|TRBJ2-1|TRBD2|TRBV6-1
TGTGCCAGCCGGACCCCGGCGGGGGAAGGTGAGCAGTTCTTC
CASRTPAGEGEQFF
>many|TRBJ2-1|TRBD2|TRBV2
TGTGCCAATAGGGCCTTACCTCGGGGGGGCCCATCCTACAATGAGCAGTTCTTC
CANRALPRGGPSYNEQFF
>.|TRBJ2-7|.|TRBV7-6
TGTGCCAGCAGCGCCCCCGACAGGCTCTACGAGCAGTACTTC
CASSAPDRLYEQYF
>many|TRBJ1-6|.|TRBV11-2
TGTGCCAGCAGCCGAGGATGGGGGAATTCACCCCTCCACTTT
CASSRGWGNSPLHF
>many|TRBJ2-1|TRBD2|TRBV5-1
TGCGCCAGCAGCTCCCTCACTAGCGGGAGGGCCGTCAATGAGCAGTTCTTC
CASSSLTSGRAVNEQFF
>once|TRBJ2-3|TRBD2|TRBV11-2
TGTGCCAGCAGCATAGCTAGCGGGATAGGCACAGATACGCAGTATTTT
CASSIASGIGTDTQYF
>.|TRBJ1-2|TRBD1|TRBV19
TGTGCCAGTAACGATCCCCGGGGACAGCACTATGGCTACACCTTC
CASNDPRGQHYGYTF
>many|TRBJ1-5|.|TRBV5-1
TGCGCCAGCAGCTTGGCCCCAGGGACGGGTCAGCCCCAGCATTTT
CASSLAPGTGQPQHF
>many|TRBJ2-5|.|TRBV20-1
TGCAGTGCTAAGCCCGGGGTGGTCCAAGAGACCCAGTACTTC
CSAKPGVVQETQYF
>many|TRBJ2-7|TRBD2|TRBV27
TGTGCCAGCAGTCCTCCGGGACTAGTCAACGAGCAGTACTTC
CASSPPGLVNEQYF
>many|TRBJ2-1|TRBD2|TRBV2
TGTGCCGCGAAGCCTTCGGGAGGGCCGGGTGAGCAGTTCTTC
CAAKPSGGPGEQFF
>many|TRBJ2-1|.|TRBV27
TGTGCCAGCAGTTTCCGGGTTAGCTCCTACAATGAGCAGTTCTTC
CASSFRVSSYNEQFF
>many|TRBJ2-3|.|TRBV28
TGTGCCAGCAGTTTAGAGGTCGGCACAGATACGCAGTATTTT
CASSLEVGTDTQYF
>.|TRBJ1-2|.|TRBV20-1
TGCAGTGCACTCATAGGGGGGTATGACTACACCTTC
CSALIGGYDYTF
>.|TRBJ1-1|TRBD1|TRBV5-1
TGCGCCAGCAGCGTGGGGACAGGGAGGGTAGCTTTCTTT
CASSVGTGRVAFF
>many|TRBJ2-1|TRBD2|TRBV3-1
TGTGCCAGCAGCCTATCTAGCGGGTCTGAGCAGTTCTTC
CASSLSSGSEQFF
>.|TRBJ2-5|.|TRBV20-1
TGCAGTGCCGTAGACGGGAGACTAGAGACCCAGTACTTC
CSAVDGRLETQYF
>many|TRBJ2-7|.|TRBV27
TGTGCCAGCAGTTTCGGGGTCAGCGGAGCCTCCTACGAGCAGTACTTC
CASSFGVSGASYEQYF
>.|TRBJ2-5|.|TRBV20-1
TGCAGTGCTAGAGATGATGAGGGGTGGGAGCTCGGGGAGACCCAGTACTTC
CSARDDEGWELGETQYF
>.|TRBJ2-1|TRBD2|TRBV5-6
TGTGCCAGCAGCTTATTCCTACTAGCGCTATACAATGAGCAGTTCTTC
CASSLFLLALYNEQFF
>many|TRBJ2-7|.|TRBV7-6
TGTGCCAGCAGCTTAGAAACGGGCCACTACGAGCAGTACTTC
CASSLETGHYEQYF
>many|TRBJ1-6|.|TRBV2
TGTGCCAGCAGGGTGGTCTCCTATAATTCACCCCTCCACTTT
CASRVVSYNSPLHF
>many|TRBJ1-1|.|TRBV28
TGTGCCAGCAGTTTAGGCGACACTGAAGCTTTCTTT
CASSLGDTEAFF
>many|TRBJ1-3|.|TRBV20-1
TGCAGTGCTAGGGACAGCCTCTCTGGAAACACCATATATTTT
CSARDSLSGNTIYF
>many|TRBJ2-3|TRBD2|TRBV7-9
TGTGCCAGCAGTCCGCGGGCGGGAGGGTCAGATACGCAGTATTTT
CASSPRAGGSDTQYF
>many|TRBJ2-5|.|TRBV20-1
TGCAGTGTACAGGGCCAAAGGTCCCAGTACTTC
CSVQGQRSQYF
>.|TRBJ2-7|TRBD2|TRBV20-1
TGCAGTGCTGGGACTAGCGCCTACGAGCAGTACTTC
CSAGTSAYEQYF
>.|TRBJ2-3|.|TRBV2
TGTGCCAGCGGAGACCTACTAGCCCCTTTGTATTTT
CASGDLLAPLYF
>.|TRBJ2-7|TRBD2|TRBV15
TGTGCCACCAGCAGAGATGGACTAGCGTCCTACGAGCAGTACTTC
CATSRDGLASYEQYF
>many|TRBJ2-7|TRBD2|TRBV20-1
TGCAGTGCTAGAGATCCGGGAGGTACCTACGAGCAGTACTTC
CSARDPGGTYEQYF
>many|TRBJ2-1|.|TRBV3-1
TGTGCCAGCAGCCAAGTGGTGAATGAGCAGTTCTTC
CASSQVVNEQFF
>many|TRBJ1-2|.|TRBV6-2/TRBV6-3
TGTGCCACTTCTTACAGACAGCTATACTATGGCTACACCTTC
CATSYRQLYYGYTF
>.|TRBJ1-1|.|TRBV10-3
TGTGCCATCAGTGGGAAAGGGGGGGGAGTAGATACTGAAGCTTTCTTT
CAISGKGGGVDTEAFF